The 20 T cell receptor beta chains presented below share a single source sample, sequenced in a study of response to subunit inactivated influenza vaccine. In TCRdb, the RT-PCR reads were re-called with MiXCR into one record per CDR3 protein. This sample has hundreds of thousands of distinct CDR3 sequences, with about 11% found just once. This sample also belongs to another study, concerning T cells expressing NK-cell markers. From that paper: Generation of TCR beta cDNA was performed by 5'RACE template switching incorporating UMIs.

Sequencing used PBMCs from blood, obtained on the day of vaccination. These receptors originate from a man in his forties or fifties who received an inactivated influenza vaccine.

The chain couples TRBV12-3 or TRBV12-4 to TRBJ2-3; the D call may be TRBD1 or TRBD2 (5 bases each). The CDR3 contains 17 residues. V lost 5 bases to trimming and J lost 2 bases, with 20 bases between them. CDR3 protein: CASSTLGAGTTTDTQYF. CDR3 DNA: TGTGCCAGCAGTACCCTAGGGGCGGGCACCACCACAGATACGCAGTATTTT.

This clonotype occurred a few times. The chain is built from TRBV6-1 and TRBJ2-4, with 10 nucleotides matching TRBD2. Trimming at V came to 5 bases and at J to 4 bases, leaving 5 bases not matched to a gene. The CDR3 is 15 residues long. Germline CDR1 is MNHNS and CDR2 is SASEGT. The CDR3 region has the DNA TGTGCCAGCAGTCCCCTAGCGGGGGAGAAAAACATTCAGTACTTC. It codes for CASSPLAGEKNIQYF.

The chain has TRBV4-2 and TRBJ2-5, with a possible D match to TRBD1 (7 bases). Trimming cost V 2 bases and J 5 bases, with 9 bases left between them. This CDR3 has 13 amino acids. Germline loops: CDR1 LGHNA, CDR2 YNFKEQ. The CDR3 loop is CASSQPGGETQYF. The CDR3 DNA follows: TGTGCCAGCAGCCAACCAGGGGGGGAGACCCAGTACTTC.

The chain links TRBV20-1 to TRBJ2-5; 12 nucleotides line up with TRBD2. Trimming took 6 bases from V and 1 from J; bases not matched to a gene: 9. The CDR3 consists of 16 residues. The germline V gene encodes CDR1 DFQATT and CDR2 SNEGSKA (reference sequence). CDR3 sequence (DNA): TGCAGTGCCCCTCGGACTAGCGGGACCCCCCAAGAGACCCAGTACTTC. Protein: CSAPRTSGTPQETQYF.

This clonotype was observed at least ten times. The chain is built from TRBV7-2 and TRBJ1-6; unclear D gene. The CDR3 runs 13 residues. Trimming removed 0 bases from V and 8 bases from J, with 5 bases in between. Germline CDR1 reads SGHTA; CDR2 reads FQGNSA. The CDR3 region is CASSLARYSPLHF. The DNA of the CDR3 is TGTGCCAGCAGCTTAGCGCGGTATTCACCCCTCCACTTT. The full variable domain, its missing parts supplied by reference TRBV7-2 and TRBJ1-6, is GAGVSQSPSNKVTEKGKDVELRCDPISGHTALYWYRQSLGQGLEFLIYFQGNSAPDKSGLPSDRFSAERTGGSVSTLTIQRTQQEDSAVYLCASSLARYSPLHFGNGTRLTVT.

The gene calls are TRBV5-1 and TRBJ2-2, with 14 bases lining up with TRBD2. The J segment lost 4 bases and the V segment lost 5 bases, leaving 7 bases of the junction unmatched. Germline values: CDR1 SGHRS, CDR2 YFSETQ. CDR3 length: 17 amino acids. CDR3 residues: CASRRTSGGPVTGELFF. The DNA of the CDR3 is TGCGCCAGCAGGCGGACTAGCGGGGGGCCCGTCACCGGGGAGCTGTTTTTT.

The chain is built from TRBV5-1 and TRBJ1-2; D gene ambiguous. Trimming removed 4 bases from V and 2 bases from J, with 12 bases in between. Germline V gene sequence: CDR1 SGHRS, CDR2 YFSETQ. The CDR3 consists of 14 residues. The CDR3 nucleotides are TGCGCCAGCAGCCCAGGAGATACCAACTATGGCTACACCTTC. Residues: CASSPGDTNYGYTF.

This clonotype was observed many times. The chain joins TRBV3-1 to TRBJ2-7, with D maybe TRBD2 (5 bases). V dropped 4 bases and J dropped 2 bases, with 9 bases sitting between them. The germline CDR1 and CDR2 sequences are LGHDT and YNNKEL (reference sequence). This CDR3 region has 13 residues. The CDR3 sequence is CASSRPGTYEQYF. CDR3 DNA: TGTGCCAGCAGCCGTCCCGGGACCTACGAGCAGTACTTC.

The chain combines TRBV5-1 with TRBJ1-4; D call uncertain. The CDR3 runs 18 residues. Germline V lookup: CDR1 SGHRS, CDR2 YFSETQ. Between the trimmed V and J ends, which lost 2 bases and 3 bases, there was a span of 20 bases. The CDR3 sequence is CASSFRTAGTLANEKLFF. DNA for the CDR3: TGCGCCAGCAGCTTTAGAACAGCAGGAACGCTGGCTAATGAAAAACTGTTTTTT.

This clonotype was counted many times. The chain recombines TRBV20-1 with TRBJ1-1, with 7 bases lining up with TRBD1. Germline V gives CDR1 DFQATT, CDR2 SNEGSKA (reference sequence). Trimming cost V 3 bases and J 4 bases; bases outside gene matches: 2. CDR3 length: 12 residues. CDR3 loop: CSASDRATEAFF. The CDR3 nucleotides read TGCAGTGCTAGTGACAGGGCCACTGAAGCTTTCTTT.

CDR3: CASSLARWGGSYEQYF. CDR3 bases: TGTGCCAGCAGCTTAGCCCGTTGGGGCGGCTCCTACGAGCAGTACTTC. The genes are TRBV7-8 and TRBJ2-7; D may be TRBD1 (5 bases). The CDR3 length is 16 residues. CDR1 is SGHVS and CDR2 is FQNEAQ in the germline V gene. The V and J ends lost 0 bases and 0 bases respectively, with 12 bases between them.

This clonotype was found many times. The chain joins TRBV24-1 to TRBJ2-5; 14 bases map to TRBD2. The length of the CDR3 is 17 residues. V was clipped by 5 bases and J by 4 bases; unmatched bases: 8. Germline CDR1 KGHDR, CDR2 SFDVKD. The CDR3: CATSVGGLAGAGETQYF. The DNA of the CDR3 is TGTGCCACCAGTGTTGGGGGACTAGCGGGAGCGGGAGAGACCCAGTACTTC.

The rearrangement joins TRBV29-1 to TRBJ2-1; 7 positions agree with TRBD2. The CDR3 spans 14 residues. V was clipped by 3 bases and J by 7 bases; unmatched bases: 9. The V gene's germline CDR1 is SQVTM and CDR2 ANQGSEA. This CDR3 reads CSVELRREWNEQFF. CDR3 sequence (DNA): TGCAGCGTTGAGTTGAGGCGGGAGTGGAATGAGCAGTTCTTC.

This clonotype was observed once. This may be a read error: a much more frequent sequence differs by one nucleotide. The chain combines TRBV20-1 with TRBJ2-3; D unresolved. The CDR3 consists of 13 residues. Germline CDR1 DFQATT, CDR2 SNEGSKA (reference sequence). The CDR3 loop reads CSAEESNTDTHYF. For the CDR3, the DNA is TGCAGTGCCGAGGAGAGCAACACAGATACGCATTATTTT.

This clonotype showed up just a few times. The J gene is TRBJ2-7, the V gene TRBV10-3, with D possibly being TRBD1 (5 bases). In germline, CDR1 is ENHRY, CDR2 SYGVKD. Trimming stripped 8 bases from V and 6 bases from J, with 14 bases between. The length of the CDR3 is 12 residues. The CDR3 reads CAIGGHPAEQYF. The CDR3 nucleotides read TGTGCCATCGGTGGACACCCCGCCGAGCAGTACTTC.

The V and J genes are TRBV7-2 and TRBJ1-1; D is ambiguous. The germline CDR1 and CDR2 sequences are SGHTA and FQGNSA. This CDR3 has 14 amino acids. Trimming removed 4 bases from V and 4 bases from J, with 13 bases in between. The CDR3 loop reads CASSSRLDSTEAFF. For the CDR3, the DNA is TGTGCCAGCAGCTCCAGGCTGGATAGCACTGAAGCTTTCTTT. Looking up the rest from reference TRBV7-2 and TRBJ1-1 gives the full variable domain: GAGVSQSPSNKVTEKGKDVELRCDPISGHTALYWYRQSLGQGLEFLIYFQGNSAPDKSGLPSDRFSAERTGGSVSTLTIQRTQQEDSAVYLCASSSRLDSTEAFFGQGTRLTVV.

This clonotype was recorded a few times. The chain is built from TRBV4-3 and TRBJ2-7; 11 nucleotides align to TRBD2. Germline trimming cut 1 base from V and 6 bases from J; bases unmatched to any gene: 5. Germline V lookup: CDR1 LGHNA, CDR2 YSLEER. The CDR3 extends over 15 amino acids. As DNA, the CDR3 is TGCGCCAGCAGCCAAGGACTAGCGGGATTGGGCGAGCAGTACTTC. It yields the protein CASSQGLAGLGEQYF.

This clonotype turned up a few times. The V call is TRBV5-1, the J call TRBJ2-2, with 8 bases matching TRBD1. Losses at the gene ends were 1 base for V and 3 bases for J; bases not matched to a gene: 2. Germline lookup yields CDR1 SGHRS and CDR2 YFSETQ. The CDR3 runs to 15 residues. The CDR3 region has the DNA TGCGCCAGCAGCTTGTTGGGACAGGACACCGGGGAGCTGTTTTTT. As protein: CASSLLGQDTGELFF.

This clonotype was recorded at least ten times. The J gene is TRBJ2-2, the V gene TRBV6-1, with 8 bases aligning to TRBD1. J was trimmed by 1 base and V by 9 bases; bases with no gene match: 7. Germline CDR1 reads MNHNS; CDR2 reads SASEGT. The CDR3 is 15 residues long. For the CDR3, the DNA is TGTGCCAGTCGAACCGGGACAGGGAACACCGGGGAGCTGTTTTTT. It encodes CASRTGTGNTGELFF.

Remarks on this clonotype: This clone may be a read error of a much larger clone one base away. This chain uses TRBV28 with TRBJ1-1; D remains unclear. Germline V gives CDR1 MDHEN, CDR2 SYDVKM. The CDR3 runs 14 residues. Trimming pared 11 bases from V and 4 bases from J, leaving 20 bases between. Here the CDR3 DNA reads TGTGCCGGCGGAACCCGGACGAGCGGCACTGAAGCTTTCTTT. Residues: CAGGTRTSGTEAFF.